The sequence of this T cell receptor beta chain was determined in a study of shared clonotypes between healthy human individuals. Looked up from germline, CDR1 is SGDLS and CDR2 is YYNGEE. This CDR3 contains 17 residues. The V segment lost 0 bases and the J segment 5 bases; nucleotides outside the gene matches: 6. Overall study findings and caveats: Richness estimates generally favored naive over memory subsets.

For each subset, genomic DNA was distributed in equal portions over several immunoSEQ plates. This table comes from immunoSEQ multiplex PCR, and its TCRdb copy is limited to in-frame clones, with some not included. Among more than 900,000 clones listed, approximately 80% were seen once. As concerns this clone: Its antigen is undetermined.

This TCR came from a young man in good health. Some clones in this sample may be carry-over from other donors' samples. Sequenced sample: memory CD4+ T cells from PBMCs. Sample subset: CD45RA-negative fraction. The chain employs TRBV9 and TRBJ2-2; 11 bases fit TRBD2. The CDR3 loop is CASSVGLAGGRTGELFF. The CDR3 nucleotides read TGTGCCAGCAGCGTAGGTCTAGCGGGAGGTCGGACCGGGGAGCTGTTTTTT.